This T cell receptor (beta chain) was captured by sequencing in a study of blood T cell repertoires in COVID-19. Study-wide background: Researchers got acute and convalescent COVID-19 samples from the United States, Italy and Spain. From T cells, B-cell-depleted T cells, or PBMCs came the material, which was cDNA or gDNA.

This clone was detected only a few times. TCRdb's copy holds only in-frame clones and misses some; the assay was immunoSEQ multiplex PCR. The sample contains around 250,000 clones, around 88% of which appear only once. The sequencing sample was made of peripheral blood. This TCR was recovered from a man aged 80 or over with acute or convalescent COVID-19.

CDR3 region: CATSRGTGGNYGYTF. CDR3 in DNA: TGTGCCACCAGCAGAGGGACAGGGGGAAACTATGGCTACACCTTC. This rearrangement joins TRBV15 to TRBJ1-2; TRBD1 agrees at 10 bases. V shed 1 base and J 2 bases; nucleotides not matched to a gene: 1. Per germline, CDR1 LNHNV and CDR2 YYDKDF (reference sequence). CDR3 length equals 15 residues.